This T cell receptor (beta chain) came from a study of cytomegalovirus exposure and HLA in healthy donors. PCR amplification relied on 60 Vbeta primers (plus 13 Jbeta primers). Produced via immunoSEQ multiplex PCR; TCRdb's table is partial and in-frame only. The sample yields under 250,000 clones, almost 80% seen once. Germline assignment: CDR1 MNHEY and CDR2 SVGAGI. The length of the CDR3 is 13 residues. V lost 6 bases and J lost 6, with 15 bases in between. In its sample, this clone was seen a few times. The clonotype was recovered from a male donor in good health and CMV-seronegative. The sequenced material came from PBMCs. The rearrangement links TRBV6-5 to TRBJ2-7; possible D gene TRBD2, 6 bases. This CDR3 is CASRSPGLSEQYF. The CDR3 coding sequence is TGTGCCAGCAGGTCCCCGGGACTTAGCGAGCAGTACTTC.